This T cell receptor beta chain was recorded in a study of blood T cell repertoires in COVID-19. Repertoires were generated with immunoSEQ multiplex PCR, while TCRdb's copy carries only in-frame clones and drops some. The data show 280,000 or so clones, around 90% seen once. Participants were aged about 18 to 100 years, lived in around 22 US areas, and enrolled virtually. J gave up 1 base and V 5 bases, and 14 bases lay outside the gene matches. This CDR3 is 18 amino acids long. Germline V CDR1 and CDR2: SGHVS, FNYEAQ. The rearrangement links TRBV7-6 to TRBJ2-1, with 7 bases identical to TRBD2. The sequenced sample was PBMCs or T cells enriched from blood (not recorded which). This sequence originates from a woman between 18 and 29 years old with acute COVID-19. The CDR3 sequence: CASSGIVGAGASYNEQFF. The CDR3, as DNA: TGTGCCAGCAGCGGCATAGTGGGTGCGGGAGCTTCCTACAATGAGCAGTTCTTC.